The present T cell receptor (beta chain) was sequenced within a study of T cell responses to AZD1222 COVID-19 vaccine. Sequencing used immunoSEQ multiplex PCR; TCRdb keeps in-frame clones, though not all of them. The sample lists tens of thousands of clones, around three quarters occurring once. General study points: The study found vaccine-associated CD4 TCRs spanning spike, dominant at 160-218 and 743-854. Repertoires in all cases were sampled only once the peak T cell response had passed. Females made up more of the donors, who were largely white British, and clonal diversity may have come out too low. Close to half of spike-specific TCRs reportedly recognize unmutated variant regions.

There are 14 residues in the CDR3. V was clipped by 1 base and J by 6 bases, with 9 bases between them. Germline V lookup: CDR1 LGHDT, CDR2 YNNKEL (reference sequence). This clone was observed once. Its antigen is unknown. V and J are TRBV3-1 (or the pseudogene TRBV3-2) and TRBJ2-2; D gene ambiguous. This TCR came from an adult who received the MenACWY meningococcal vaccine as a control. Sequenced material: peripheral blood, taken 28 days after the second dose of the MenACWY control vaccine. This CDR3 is CASSQVAVPGELFF. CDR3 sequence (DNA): TGTGCCAGCAGCCAAGTGGCAGTTCCCGGGGAGCTGTTTTTT.